The text below deals with one T cell receptor beta chain. Its antigen is undetermined. UMIs were attached via template switching, each with a 6-nucleotide sample barcode. TCRalpha and TCRbeta cDNA was put through two nested PCRs of roughly 17 and 9 cycles. TCRdb re-called the 5' RACE reads, yielding one record per CDR3 amino acid sequence without DNA. The sample's table shows about 210,000 distinct CDR3 sequences. The germline gives CDR1 SGHRS, CDR2 YFSETQ. The CDR3 consists of 16 residues. The sample comes from a study of monozygotic twins with inflammatory bowel disease. Whole-study findings and limits: A reduction in TCRbeta diversity (inverse Simpson) was seen in IBD patients relative to healthy co-twins.

The authors drew approximately 2.5 ml of blood from each donor. The sequenced sample was blood. This clonotype was obtained from a human donor with ulcerative colitis or Crohn's disease, or a healthy co-twin of an affected twin (not recorded which). The chain carries TRBV5-1 and TRBJ2-5; lacking DNA, the TRBD1 call made by TCRdb goes unchecked. CDR3: CASSRDGGTITETQYF.